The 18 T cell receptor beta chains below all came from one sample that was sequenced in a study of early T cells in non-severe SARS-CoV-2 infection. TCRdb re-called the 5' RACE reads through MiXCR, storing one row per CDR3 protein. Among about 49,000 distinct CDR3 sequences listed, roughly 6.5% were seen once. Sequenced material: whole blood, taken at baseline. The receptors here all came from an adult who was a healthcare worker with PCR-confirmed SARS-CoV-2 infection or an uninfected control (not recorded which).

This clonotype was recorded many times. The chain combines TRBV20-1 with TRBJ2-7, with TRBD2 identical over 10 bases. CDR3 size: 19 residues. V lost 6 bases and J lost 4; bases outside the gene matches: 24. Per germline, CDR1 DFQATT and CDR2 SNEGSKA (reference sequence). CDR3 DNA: TGCAGTGCGACAGGGATGGCTAGCGGGGGTCCCGACTCATCTTACGAGCAGTACTTC. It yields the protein CSATGMASGGPDSSYEQYF.

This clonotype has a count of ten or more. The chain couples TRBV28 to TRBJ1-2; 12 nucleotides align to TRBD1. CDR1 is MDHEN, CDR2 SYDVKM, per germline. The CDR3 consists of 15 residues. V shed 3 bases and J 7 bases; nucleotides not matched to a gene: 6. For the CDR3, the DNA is TGTGCCAGCAGTTTCACCGGGACAGGGGGCAGTGGCTACACCTTC. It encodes CASSFTGTGGSGYTF.

CDR3 in DNA: TGCAGCGTTGAATCACCGAGGGACAGGTATTATGGCTACACCTTC. It is translated as CSVESPRDRYYGYTF. The chain is built from TRBV29-1 and TRBJ1-2; 8 positions match TRBD1. Per the germline V gene, CDR1 is SQVTM and CDR2 is ANQGSEA. This CDR3 spans 15 amino acids. V gave up 2 bases and J gave up 5 bases; unmatched junction bases: 10.

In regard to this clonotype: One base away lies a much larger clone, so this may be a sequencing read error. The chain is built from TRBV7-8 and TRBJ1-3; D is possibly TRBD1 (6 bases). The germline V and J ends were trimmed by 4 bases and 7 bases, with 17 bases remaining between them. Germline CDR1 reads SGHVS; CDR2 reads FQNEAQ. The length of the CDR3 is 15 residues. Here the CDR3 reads CASSSQTGTDNTIYF. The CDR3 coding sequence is TGTGCCAGCAGCTCCCAGACAGGAACAGACAACACCATATATTTT. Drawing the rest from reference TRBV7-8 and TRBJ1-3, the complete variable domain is GAGVSQSPRYKVAKRGQDVALRCDPISGHVSLFWYQQALGQGPEFLTYFQNEAQLDKSGLPSDRFFAERPEGSVSTLKIQRTQQEDSAVYLCASSSQTGTDNTIYFGEGSWLTVV.

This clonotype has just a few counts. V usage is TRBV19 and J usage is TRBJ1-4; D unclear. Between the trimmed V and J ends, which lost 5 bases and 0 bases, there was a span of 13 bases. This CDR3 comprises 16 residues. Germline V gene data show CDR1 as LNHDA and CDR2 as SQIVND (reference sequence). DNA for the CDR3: TGTGCCAGTAGTGCCTCCGGGGTTGCAACTAATGAAAAACTGTTTTTT. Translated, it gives CASSASGVATNEKLFF.

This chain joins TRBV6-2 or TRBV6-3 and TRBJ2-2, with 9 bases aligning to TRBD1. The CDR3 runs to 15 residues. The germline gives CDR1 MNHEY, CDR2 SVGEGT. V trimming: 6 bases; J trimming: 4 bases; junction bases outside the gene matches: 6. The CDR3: CASRFTGGTTGELFF. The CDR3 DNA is TGTGCCAGCAGATTTACAGGGGGCACCACCGGGGAGCTGTTTTTT.

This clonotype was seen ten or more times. CDR3 bases: TGTGCCAGCAGCGTGGGACCGTCCCCAGATACGCAGTATTTT. Amino acids: CASSVGPSPDTQYF. V usage is TRBV7-8 and J usage is TRBJ2-3; D may be TRBD1 or TRBD2 (5 bases each). The CDR3 runs to 14 residues. The germline V gene has CDR1 SGHVS and CDR2 FQNEAQ. V was pared by 5 bases and J by 4 bases, with 13 bases between.

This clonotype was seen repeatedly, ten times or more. CDR3 in DNA: TGTGCCAGCAGCCGGAACTACGAGCAGTACTTC. Its protein product is CASSRNYEQYF. V is TRBV6-2 or TRBV6-3 and J is TRBJ2-7; D unresolved. Trimming cost V 6 bases and J 3 bases, with 6 bases left between them. This CDR3 comprises 11 residues. The germline V gene encodes CDR1 MNHEY and CDR2 SVGEGT.

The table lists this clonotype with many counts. The chain's CDR3 is CASSLTRTGVVGNIQYF. CDR3 nucleotide sequence: TGTGCCAGCAGCTTAACCCGGACAGGGGTGGTGGGAAACATTCAGTACTTC. This chain connects TRBV7-8 to TRBJ2-4; TRBD1 matches at 9 bases. V shed 2 bases and J 6 bases; nucleotides not matched to a gene: 11. CDR1 SGHVS and CDR2 FQNEAQ come from the germline V gene. The CDR3 spans 17 residues.

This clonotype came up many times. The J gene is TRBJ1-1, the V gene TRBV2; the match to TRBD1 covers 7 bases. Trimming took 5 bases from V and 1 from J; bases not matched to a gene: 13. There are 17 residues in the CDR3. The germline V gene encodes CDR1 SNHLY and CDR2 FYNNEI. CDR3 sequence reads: CASSSPGQRLRNTEAFF. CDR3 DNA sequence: TGTGCCAGCAGTTCTCCGGGACAGCGTTTGCGGAACACTGAAGCTTTCTTT.

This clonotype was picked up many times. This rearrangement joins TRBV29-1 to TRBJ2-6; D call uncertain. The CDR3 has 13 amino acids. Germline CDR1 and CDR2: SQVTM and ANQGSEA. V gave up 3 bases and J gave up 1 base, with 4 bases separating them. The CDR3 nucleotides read TGCAGCGTTGATACTTCTGGGGCCAACGTCCTGACTTTC. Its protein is CSVDTSGANVLTF.

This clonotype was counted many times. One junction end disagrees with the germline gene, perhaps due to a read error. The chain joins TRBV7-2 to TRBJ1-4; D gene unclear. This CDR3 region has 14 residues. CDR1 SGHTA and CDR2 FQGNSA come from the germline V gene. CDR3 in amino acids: CASSLAMVNEKLFF. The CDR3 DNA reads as TGTGCCAGCAGCTTAGCAATGGTTAATGAAAAACTTTTTTTT.

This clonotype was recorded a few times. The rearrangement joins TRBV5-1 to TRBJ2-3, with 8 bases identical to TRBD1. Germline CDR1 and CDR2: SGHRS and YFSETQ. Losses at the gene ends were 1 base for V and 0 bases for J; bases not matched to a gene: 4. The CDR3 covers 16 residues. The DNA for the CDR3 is TGCGCCAGCAGCTTGCCAGGGGGCGGGAGCACAGATACGCAGTATTTT. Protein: CASSLPGGGSTDTQYF. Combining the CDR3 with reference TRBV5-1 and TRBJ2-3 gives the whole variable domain KAGVTQTPRYLIKTRGQQVTLSCSPISGHRSVSWYQQTPGQGLQFLFEYFSETQRNKGNFPGRFSGRQFSNSRSEMNVSTLELGDSALYLCASSLPGGGSTDTQYFGPGTRLTVL.

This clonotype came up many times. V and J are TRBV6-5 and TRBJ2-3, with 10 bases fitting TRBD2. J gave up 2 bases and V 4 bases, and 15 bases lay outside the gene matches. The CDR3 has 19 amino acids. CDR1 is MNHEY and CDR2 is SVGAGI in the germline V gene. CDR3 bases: TGTGCCAGCAGTTCCCTCGGTTGGTCTAGCGGGGGAAACACAGATACGCAGTATTTT. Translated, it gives CASSSLGWSSGGNTDTQYF.

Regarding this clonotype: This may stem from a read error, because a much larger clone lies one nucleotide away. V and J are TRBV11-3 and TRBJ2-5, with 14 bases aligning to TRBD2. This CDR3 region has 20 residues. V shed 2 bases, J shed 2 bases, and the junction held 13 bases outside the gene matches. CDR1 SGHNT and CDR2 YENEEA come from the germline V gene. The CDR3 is CASSLRPGLAGALGQETQYF. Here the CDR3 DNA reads TGTGCCAGCAGCTTAAGACCGGGACTAGCGGGGGCCTTAGGTCAAGAGACCCAGTACTTC.

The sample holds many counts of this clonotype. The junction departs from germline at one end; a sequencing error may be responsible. This CDR3 reads CASAARNYEQYF. The CDR3 DNA sequence: TGTGCCAGTGCCGCCAGGAACTACGAGCAGTACTTC. The chain employs TRBV12-5 and TRBJ2-7; D is undetermined. The CDR3 contains 12 residues. CDR1 is LGHNT and CDR2 is FRNRAP in the germline V gene.

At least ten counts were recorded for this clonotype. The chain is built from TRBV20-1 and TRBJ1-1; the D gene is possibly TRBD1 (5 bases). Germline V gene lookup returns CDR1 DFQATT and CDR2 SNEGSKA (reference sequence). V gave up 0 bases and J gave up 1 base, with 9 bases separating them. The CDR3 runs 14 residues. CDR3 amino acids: CSARDSQGNTEAFF. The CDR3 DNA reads TGCAGTGCTAGAGACAGCCAGGGGAACACTGAAGCTTTCTTT.

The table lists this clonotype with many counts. The CDR3 spells CASHGGQGFPNTQYF. The DNA of the CDR3 is TGTGCCAGCCACGGAGGACAGGGGTTCCCTAATACGCAGTATTTT. The chain combines TRBV19 with TRBJ2-3, with 9 positions matching TRBD1. Germline V gene lookup returns CDR1 LNHDA and CDR2 SQIVND (reference sequence). The CDR3 extends over 15 amino acids. V lost 9 bases and J lost 7; bases outside the gene matches: 14.